The 22 T cell receptor beta chains listed next were all sequenced from one sample in a study of blood T cell repertoires in COVID-19. Some clones are missing from TCRdb's copy, which holds only in-frame ones; the method was immunoSEQ multiplex PCR. The profile shows about 190,000 clones, 84% of them singletons. Specimen: peripheral blood. The source of these receptors is a young man with active or convalescent COVID-19.

V gene TRBV7-9 combines with J gene TRBJ1-1; D not resolved. V was cut by 1 base and J by 2 bases, with 11 bases left in between. The CDR3 is made up of 15 amino acids. CDR1 and CDR2 from the germline V gene are SEHNR and FQNEAQ (reference sequence). DNA for the CDR3: TGTGCCAGCAGCTTAGAACGGCAGACAAACACTGAAGCTTTCTTT. Translated: CASSLERQTNTEAFF.

This rearrangement joins TRBV11-3 to TRBJ2-3, with 8 bases matching TRBD2. CDR1 is SGHNT, CDR2 YENEEA, per germline. This CDR3 has 17 amino acids. Trimming at V came to 5 bases and at J to 1 base, leaving 11 bases not matched to a gene. The CDR3 is CASSLGGGRVGTDTQYF. The CDR3 DNA reads as TGTGCCAGCAGCCTGGGCGGGGGGCGAGTTGGCACAGATACGCAGTATTTT.

V usage is TRBV6-5 and J usage is TRBJ2-1; the match to TRBD1 covers 7 bases. Looked up from germline, CDR1 is MNHEY and CDR2 is SVGAGI. J was trimmed by 0 bases and V by 0 bases; bases with no gene match: 2. This CDR3 spans 16 amino acids. This chain's CDR3 is CASSYSRDSSYNEQFF. CDR3 nucleotide sequence: TGTGCCAGCAGTTACTCTCGGGACAGCTCCTACAATGAGCAGTTCTTC.

In DNA, the CDR3 is TGTGCCAGCAGCCCATCGACAGGTTTCATGAACACTGAAGCTTTCTTT. Protein product: CASSPSTGFMNTEAFF. The rearrangement joins TRBV7-9 to TRBJ1-1, with D possibly being TRBD1 (6 bases). V gave up 5 bases and J gave up 0 bases, with 16 bases separating them. Per germline, CDR1 SEHNR and CDR2 FQNEAQ (reference sequence). The CDR3 extends over 16 amino acids.

This rearrangement joins TRBV29-1 to TRBJ1-2; perhaps TRBD1 as D (5 bases). The CDR3 covers 12 residues. V was shortened by 6 bases and J by 5 bases, with 13 bases between the two germline ends. Germline lookup yields CDR1 SQVTM and CDR2 ANQGSEA. The CDR3, as DNA: TGCAGCGTCTGGGGCCAGGAGTATGGCTACACCTTC. Encoded protein: CSVWGQEYGYTF.

Concerning this clone: Within the sample, other DNA sequences also encode this same CDR3. This sequence joins TRBV6-5 and TRBJ1-1, with 9 bases fitting TRBD1. Losses at the gene ends were 0 bases for V and 1 base for J; bases not matched to a gene: 0. The CDR3 extends over 15 amino acids. The V gene's germline CDR1 is MNHEY and CDR2 SVGAGI. The CDR3 DNA reads as TGTGCCAGCAGTTACTCGGGACAGGGGAACACTGAAGCTTTCTTT. Its translation is CASSYSGQGNTEAFF.

This clone was recorded once. The chain carries TRBV30 and TRBJ2-4; tentatively, D is TRBD1 (6 bases). This CDR3 contains 12 residues. V gave up 5 bases and J gave up 6 bases, with 11 bases separating them. The germline gives CDR1 GTSNPN, CDR2 SVGIG (reference sequence). The CDR3 is CAWGGPGNIQYF. The CDR3 nucleotides are TGTGCCTGGGGGGGCCCGGGAAACATTCAGTACTTC. Variable domain in full (rest from reference TRBV30 and TRBJ2-4): SQTIHQWPATLVQPVGSPLSLECTVEGTSNPNLYWYRQAAGRGLQLLFYSVGIGQISSEVPQNLSASRPQDRQFILSSKKLLLSDSGFYLCAWGGPGNIQYFGAGTRLSVL.

This clone came up a few times. The V and J genes are TRBV2 and TRBJ1-4; 9 nucleotides align to TRBD1. Germline assignment: CDR1 SNHLY and CDR2 FYNNEI. The CDR3 is 14 residues long. V lost 6 bases to trimming and J lost 8 bases; unmatched junction nucleotides: 7. CDR3 DNA: TGTGCCAGCAGAGTACAGGGGGCTGGGGAAAAACTGTTTTTT. Its protein is CASRVQGAGEKLFF.

This chain uses TRBV6-4 with TRBJ1-2, with D uncertain. The length of the CDR3 is 14 residues. Germline CDR1 and CDR2: MRHNA and SNTAGT. V shed 0 bases and J shed 4 bases, with 9 bases lying between them. For the CDR3, the DNA is TGTGCCAGCAGTGACTCGGCTCGCGGCTATGGCTACACCTTC. Translated, it gives CASSDSARGYGYTF.

This sequence joins TRBV5-1 and TRBJ1-6, with unresolved D. Germline V CDR1 and CDR2: SGHRS, YFSETQ. The CDR3 covers 17 residues. V lost 2 bases and J 0 bases, leaving 12 bases between the germline ends. This CDR3 reads CASSFRGESSYNSPLHF. Written as DNA, the CDR3 is TGCGCCAGCAGCTTTCGTGGGGAGAGCTCCTATAATTCACCCCTCCACTTT.

The J gene is TRBJ1-1, the V gene TRBV5-1, with no clear D. Per the germline V gene, CDR1 is SGHRS and CDR2 is YFSETQ. The CDR3 spans 15 residues. V lost 0 bases to trimming and J lost 2 bases, with 11 bases between them. This CDR3 is CASSLDRQPNTEAFF. CDR3 nucleotide sequence: TGCGCCAGCAGCTTGGATCGACAACCCAACACTGAAGCTTTCTTT.

The chain is built from TRBV13 and TRBJ1-4, with 9 positions matching TRBD1. This CDR3 spans 17 amino acids. CDR1 and CDR2 (germline): PRHDT, FYEKMQ (reference sequence). V was clipped by 5 bases and J by 7 bases; unmatched bases: 14. The CDR3 DNA reads as TGTGCCAGCAGCCGAGGGACAGGGACCGGCAGCGGTGAAAAACTGTTTTTT. It specifies CASSRGTGTGSGEKLFF.

This chain joins TRBV7-9 and TRBJ1-2, with a possible D match to TRBD1 (6 bases). V shed 5 bases and J shed 8 bases, with 18 bases lying between them. The CDR3 extends over 14 amino acids. Germline V lookup: CDR1 SEHNR, CDR2 FQNEAQ (reference sequence). The CDR3 sequence is CASSLVQGYDGYTF. The CDR3 nucleotides read TGTGCCAGCAGCCTCGTACAGGGATATGACGGCTACACCTTC.

The chain carries TRBV7-2 and TRBJ1-2, with 10 bases identical to TRBD1. Germline CDR1 and CDR2: SGHTA and FQGNSA. Losses at the gene ends were 5 bases for V and 1 base for J; bases not matched to a gene: 10. The length of the CDR3 is 17 residues. CDR3 nucleotide sequence: TGTGCCAGCAGCCAGGGATTAGGGACAGGGGTTAACTATGGCTACACCTTC. Its protein product is CASSQGLGTGVNYGYTF.

There are a few counts of this clone. J is TRBJ2-1 and V is TRBV4-3; the D gene is possibly TRBD2 (6 bases). Trimming removed 1 base from V and 7 bases from J, with 17 bases in between. The CDR3 covers 16 residues. From germline, CDR1 is LGHNA and CDR2 YSLEER. Here the CDR3 DNA reads TGCGCCAGCAGCCAAGTCTTTAGGGACTTCCCGAATGAGCAGTTCTTC. Encoded protein: CASSQVFRDFPNEQFF.

The chain recombines TRBV7-9 with TRBJ1-4; TRBD1 might be the D (5 bases). The V gene's germline CDR1 is SEHNR and CDR2 FQNEAQ (reference sequence). The germline V and J ends were trimmed by 5 bases and 5 bases, with 15 bases remaining between them. The CDR3 consists of 15 residues. This chain's CDR3 is CASSPSGQKNEKLFF. The CDR3 nucleotides are TGTGCCAGCAGCCCGTCAGGACAAAAGAATGAAAAACTGTTTTTT.

This clone was detected only a few times. Other DNA variants within this sample encode the same CDR3. This rearrangement joins TRBV24-1 to TRBJ2-2; D perhaps matches TRBD1 (6 bases). Trimming cost V 1 base and J 5 bases, with 10 bases left between them. CDR1 is KGHDR and CDR2 is SFDVKD in the germline V gene. This CDR3 region has 15 residues. CDR3 in DNA: TGTGCCACCAGTGATTTAGGGGGAATAACCGGGGAGCTGTTTTTT. Translated: CATSDLGGITGELFF.

The chain carries TRBV6-5 and TRBJ2-2; 7 bases are shared with TRBD1. From germline, CDR1 is MNHEY and CDR2 SVGAGI. The CDR3 consists of 14 residues. V trimming: 4 bases; J trimming: 7 bases; junction bases outside the gene matches: 6. This CDR3 is CASSSQGVDGELFF. In DNA form, the CDR3 reads TGTGCCAGCAGTTCCCAGGGGGTGGACGGGGAGCTGTTTTTT.

The chain combines TRBV7-6 with TRBJ2-3; TRBD2 might be the D (7 bases). The CDR3 loop spans 16 amino acids. Per germline, CDR1 SGHVS and CDR2 FNYEAQ. Trimming cost V 5 bases and J 9 bases, with 24 bases left between them. CDR3 in amino acids: CASSPEGVGGRRTQYF. The CDR3 nucleotides read TGTGCCAGCAGCCCAGAGGGGGTCGGGGGGCGACGGACGCAGTATTTT.

The V and J genes are TRBV6-6 and TRBJ1-2, with D uncertain. Trimming removed 0 bases from V and 6 bases from J, with 5 bases in between. Germline V gives CDR1 MNHNY, CDR2 SVGAGI (reference sequence). This CDR3 is built from 12 residues. CDR3 amino acids: CASSYSQNGYTF. The CDR3 DNA reads as TGTGCCAGCAGTTACTCGCAGAATGGCTACACCTTC.

As concerns this clone: At the DNA level, this CDR3 is encoded by other sequences in the same sample as well. The genes are TRBV30 and TRBJ1-1; 8 bases agree with TRBD1. The V gene end was trimmed by 5 bases and the J gene end by 5 bases; junction bases not matched to a gene: 1. Germline V CDR1 and CDR2: GTSNPN, SVGIG (reference sequence). This CDR3 is 11 amino acids long. The CDR3 region is CAWGQGTEAFF. In nucleotides, the CDR3 is TGTGCCTGGGGACAGGGAACTGAAGCTTTCTTT.

The gene calls are TRBV6-1 and TRBJ1-1; weak D call: TRBD1 (5 bases). Germline lookup yields CDR1 MNHNS and CDR2 SASEGT. The ends were cut back, 0 bases at V and 5 bases at J, with 13 bases in the middle. The CDR3 contains 15 residues. CDR3 sequence (DNA): TGTGCCAGCAGTGAAGCCTCCCTCCGGGGGACTGAAGCTTTCTTT. Amino acids: CASSEASLRGTEAFF.